These 7 T cell receptor beta chains originate from one sample sequenced in a study of PD-1 blockade in classical Hodgkin lymphoma. Relapse after autologous stem cell transplantation occurred in every patient, and brentuximab vedotin exposure varied. Some clones are missing from TCRdb's copy, which holds only in-frame ones; the method was immunoSEQ multiplex PCR. The table records about 72,000 clones, under 95% of them present only once. The sample was peripheral blood mononuclear cells (PBMCs), taken at baseline. These receptors all come from a human donor with classical Hodgkin lymphoma.

The rearrangement links TRBV30 to TRBJ2-2; D is uncertain. The length of the CDR3 is 13 residues. The V end lost 2 bases, the J end lost 5 bases, and 9 bases lay between the germline ends. Germline CDR1 reads GTSNPN; CDR2 reads SVGIG (reference sequence). The CDR3 loop reads CAWSPTLTGELFF. DNA of the CDR3: TGTGCCTGGAGTCCCACCCTTACCGGGGAGCTGTTTTTT.

The chain employs TRBV19 and TRBJ2-7, with unresolved D. Germline V lookup: CDR1 LNHDA, CDR2 SQIVND (reference sequence). There are 13 residues in the CDR3. V was clipped by 2 bases and J by 2 bases, with 7 bases between them. The CDR3 loop reads CASSIQVAYEQYF. CDR3 coding DNA: TGTGCCAGTAGTATACAGGTCGCCTACGAGCAGTACTTC.

CDR3 nucleotide sequence: TGTGCCAGCAGTTTCTATAGGATCCGGCCAGATACGCAGTATTTT. Protein sequence: CASSFYRIRPDTQYF. This chain joins TRBV6-6 and TRBJ2-3; D not certain. V was cut by 4 bases and J by 4 bases, with 15 bases left in between. Germline CDR1 is MNHNY and CDR2 is SVGAGI (reference sequence). The CDR3 loop spans 15 amino acids.

The chain combines TRBV7-3 with TRBJ2-3; 7 bases map to TRBD1. The V gene end was trimmed by 4 bases and the J gene end by 4 bases; junction bases not matched to a gene: 11. The CDR3 has 16 residues. The germline V gene encodes CDR1 SGHTA and CDR2 FQGTGA. The CDR3 region is CASSSTGVMIPDTQYF. CDR3 nucleotides: TGTGCCAGCAGCTCCACAGGGGTAATGATCCCAGATACGCAGTATTTT. The full variable domain, with the rest looked up from reference TRBV7-3 and TRBJ2-3, is GAGVSQTPSNKVTEKGKYVELRCDPISGHTALYWYRQSLGQGPEFLIYFQGTGAADDSGLPNDRFFAVRPEGSVSTLKIQRTERGDSAVYLCASSSTGVMIPDTQYFGPGTRLTVL.

The chain joins TRBV7-2 to TRBJ1-1, with 7 bases matching TRBD1. The CDR3 has 12 residues. Looked up from germline, CDR1 is SGHTA and CDR2 is FQGNSA. V shed 6 bases and J 7 bases; nucleotides not matched to a gene: 5. CDR3 coding DNA: TGTGCCAGCAGTTCACAGGGGTTTGAAGCTTTCTTT. It is translated as CASSSQGFEAFF.

This clone was observed a single time. V gene TRBV19 combines with J gene TRBJ1-6, with 7 positions matching TRBD1. The CDR3 loop spans 15 amino acids. The V gene's germline CDR1 is LNHDA and CDR2 SQIVND (reference sequence). The J segment lost 10 bases and the V segment lost 1 base, leaving 7 bases of the junction unmatched. CDR3 sequence reads: CASSIGGTGVSPLHF. Here the CDR3 DNA reads TGTGCCAGTAGTATAGGTGGAACAGGGGTATCACCCCTCCACTTT.

The J gene is TRBJ2-5, the V gene TRBV7-3; TRBD2 aligns across 7 bases. The germline V gene has CDR1 SGHTA and CDR2 FQGTGA. There are 13 residues in the CDR3. The junction had 7 bases not matched to a gene; V was cut back by 4 bases and J by 8 bases. The CDR3 coding sequence is TGTGCCAGCAGCTCCGCGGGAGCCACTACCCAGTACTTC. This translates into CASSSAGATTQYF.